The clone carrying this T cell receptor beta chain was counted once. Its antigen is unidentified. The record originates from a study of T cell responses to AZD1222 COVID-19 vaccine. Study findings and constraints: Regions left unmutated in variants are reportedly the target of nearly half of spike-specific TCRs. Spike-specific TCR depth and breadth grew after two AZD1222 doses. Spike-wide vaccine-associated CD4 TCRs dominated at 160-218 and 743-854.

TCRdb's copy holds only in-frame clones and misses some; the assay was immunoSEQ multiplex PCR. The repertoire has roughly 150,000 clones, around nine tenths of them found once; the top ten carry less than 2%. This TCR was recovered from an adult in good health. Here the sequenced sample was peripheral blood, taken on day 0 of AZD1222 vaccination.

Here the CDR3 DNA reads TGTGCCTGGAGCAACAGGTTCACCTCCTCTCCCTACTATGGCTACACCTTC. This sequence encodes CAWSNRFTSSPYYGYTF. V gene TRBV30 combines with J gene TRBJ1-2; TRBD1 might be the D (5 bases). The CDR3 spans 17 residues. Germline V gives CDR1 GTSNPN, CDR2 SVGIG (reference sequence). V was clipped by 3 bases and J by 3 bases, with 23 bases between them.